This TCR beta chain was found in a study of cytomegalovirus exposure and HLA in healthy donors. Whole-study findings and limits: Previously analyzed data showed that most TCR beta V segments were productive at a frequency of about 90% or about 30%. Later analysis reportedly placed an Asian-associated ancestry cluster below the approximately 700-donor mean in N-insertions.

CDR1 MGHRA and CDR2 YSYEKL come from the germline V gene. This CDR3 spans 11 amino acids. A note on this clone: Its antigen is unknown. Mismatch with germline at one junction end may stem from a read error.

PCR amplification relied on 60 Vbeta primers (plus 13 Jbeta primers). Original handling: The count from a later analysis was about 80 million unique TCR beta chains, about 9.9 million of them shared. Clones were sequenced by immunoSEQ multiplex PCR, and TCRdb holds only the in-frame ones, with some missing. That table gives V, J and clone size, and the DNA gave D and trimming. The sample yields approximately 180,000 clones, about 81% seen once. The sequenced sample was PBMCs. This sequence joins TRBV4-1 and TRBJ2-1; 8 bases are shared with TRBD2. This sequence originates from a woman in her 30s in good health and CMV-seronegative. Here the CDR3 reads CASSSREGRVF. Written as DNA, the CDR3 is TGCGCCAGCAGCAGTCGGGAGGGGCGGGTCTTC.